This T cell receptor beta chain is from a study of blood T cell repertoires in COVID-19. The V and J ends lost 1 base and 4 bases respectively, with 11 bases between them. Germline CDR1 and CDR2: SGDLS and YYNGEE. This CDR3 comprises 14 residues. As handled by the study authors: Reference gene primer amplification yielded estimated nucleated cell counts. Assay used: immunoSEQ multiplex PCR; TCRdb lists only in-frame clones, some missing. V, J and clone size reflect that table, while D and trimming were determined from the DNA. The profile shows around 130,000 clones, 82% of them singletons. This TCR was recovered from a woman of 80 years or more with acute or convalescent COVID-19. The chain has TRBV9 and TRBJ1-1, with D possibly being TRBD1 (5 bases). The source material was peripheral blood. CDR3 residues: CASSVSGRGTEAFF. As DNA, the CDR3 is TGTGCCAGCAGCGTATCGGGGAGGGGCACTGAAGCTTTCTTT.